This T cell receptor (beta chain) appears in the sequencing data of a study of T-cell reconstitution after alpha-beta-depleted transplantation in children. This CDR3 has 15 amino acids. Trimming pared 4 bases from V and 3 bases from J, leaving 12 bases between. The germline gives CDR1 SGHDN, CDR2 FVKESK. Preparation of the TCRbeta library involved a method that used unique molecular identifiers. TCRdb ran MiXCR on the PCR reads and lists one entry per CDR3 protein. Here the sample spans 700,000 or so distinct CDR3 sequences, around 13% being singletons. Specimen: PBMCs, collected before TCRalphabeta/CD19-depleted stem cell transplant. The sequence was obtained from a girl aged 2 to 9 with congenital amegakaryocytic thrombocytopenia, due to receive a stem cell transplant. V gene TRBV14 combines with J gene TRBJ1-4; unclear D gene. The CDR3, as DNA: TGTGCCAGCAGCCTTGTGCATTTCCCTAATGAAAAACTGTTTTTT. Its protein product is CASSLVHFPNEKLFF.